Listed here is a single T cell receptor beta chain. Its antigen is currently unknown. These data are taken from a study of blood T cells in healthy people across ages. Whole-study findings and limits: Fewer expanded clones and more diversity marked long-lived versus aged donors. While age rose, TCR beta diversity per million T cells dropped in a roughly linear way.

For the second PCR, which ran for 7 to 11 cycles, a sample-barcoded 5' primer and a J-beta primer mix were used. TCRdb reanalysed the 5' RACE reads using MiXCR and keeps one entry per CDR3 protein. The table shows about 1.8 million distinct CDR3 sequences, with roughly 52% occurring only once. Per the germline V gene, CDR1 is SQVTM and CDR2 is ANQGSEA. V was clipped by 0 bases and J by 4 bases, with 19 bases between them. The CDR3 totals 16 residues. The source is a woman aged 40 to 55 in good health. The material sequenced was blood. The rearrangement uses TRBV29-1 and TRBJ2-7; no definite D call. CDR3 region: CSVEDLGNSQAYEQYF. The DNA of the CDR3 is TGCAGCGTTGAAGATCTAGGAAACAGCCAAGCATACGAGCAGTACTTC.